The T cell receptor (beta chain) under discussion was sequenced for a study of T cells in Graves' hyperthyroidism and ophthalmopathy. This clonotype was recorded at least ten times. Active moderate-to-severe ophthalmopathy, Clinical Activity Score at least 3, NOSPECS at least 4, under 3 months' duration. The investigators amplified TCR beta CDR3 regions from RNA transcripts. Primed by the HTBI set, a first-round RT-PCR was run on the TCR CDR3. TCRdb redid the calling of the multiplex PCR reads with MiXCR, one entry per CDR3 protein. There are roughly 500,000 distinct CDR3 sequences in the sample; around a quarter occur only once, and around 11% lies in the top ten. There are 14 residues in the CDR3. V was shortened by 7 bases and J by 2 bases, with 12 bases between the two germline ends. Germline values: CDR1 LNHDA, CDR2 SQIVND (reference sequence).

The sequencing sample was made of blood. The clonotype was recovered from a woman under 40 with Graves' ophthalmopathy. This chain links TRBV19 with TRBJ1-5, with a tentative D call TRBD1 (6 bases). The DNA of the CDR3 is TGTGCCAGTACCATTCGACAGGGCAATCAGCCCCAGCATTTT. It encodes CASTIRQGNQPQHF.